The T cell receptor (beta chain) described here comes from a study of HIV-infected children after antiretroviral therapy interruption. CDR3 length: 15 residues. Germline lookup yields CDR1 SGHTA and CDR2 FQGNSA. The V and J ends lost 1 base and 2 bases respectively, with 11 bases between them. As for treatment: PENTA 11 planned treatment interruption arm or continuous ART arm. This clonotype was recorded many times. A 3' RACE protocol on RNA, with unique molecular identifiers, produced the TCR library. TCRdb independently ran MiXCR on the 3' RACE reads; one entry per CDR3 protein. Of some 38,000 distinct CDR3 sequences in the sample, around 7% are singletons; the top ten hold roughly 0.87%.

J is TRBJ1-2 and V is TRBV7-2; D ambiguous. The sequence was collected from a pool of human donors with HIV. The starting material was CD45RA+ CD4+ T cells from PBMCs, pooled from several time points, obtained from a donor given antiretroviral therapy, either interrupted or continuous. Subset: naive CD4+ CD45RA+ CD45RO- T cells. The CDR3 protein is CASSLEVAYNYGYTF. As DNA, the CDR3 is TGTGCCAGCAGCTTAGAGGTGGCTTACAACTATGGCTACACCTTC.